Presented here are 15 T cell receptor beta chains from one specimen sequenced in a study of blood T cell repertoires in COVID-19. Some clones are missing from TCRdb's copy, which holds only in-frame ones; the method was immunoSEQ multiplex PCR. The sample lists over 250,000 clones, around 89% seen once, with approximately 9% in the top ten. Sequencing was done on a sample of PBMCs or T cells enriched from blood (not recorded which). Source of these receptors: a man in his forties who had recovered from COVID-19.

V usage is TRBV15 and J usage is TRBJ1-3; D uncertain. Trimming stripped 2 bases from V and 1 base from J, with 6 bases between. The CDR3 covers 14 residues. Germline V gene sequence: CDR1 LNHNV, CDR2 YYDKDF (reference sequence). CDR3 bases: TGTGCCACCAGCAGACGGGATTCTGGAAACACCATATATTTT. It codes for CATSRRDSGNTIYF.

The chain employs TRBV27 and TRBJ2-2, with TRBD2 matching over 9 bases. CDR1 is MNHEY and CDR2 is SMNVEV in the germline V gene (reference sequence). CDR3 size: 15 residues. J gave up 6 bases and V 5 bases, and 7 bases lay outside the gene matches. CDR3: CASSGLASLPGELFF. The CDR3, as DNA: TGTGCCAGCAGTGGACTAGCGTCCTTACCCGGGGAGCTGTTTTTT.

The chain is built from TRBV7-8 and TRBJ1-6; 9 bases match TRBD1. Germline V gives CDR1 SGHVS, CDR2 FQNEAQ. This CDR3 has 15 amino acids. V lost 4 bases and J lost 5; bases outside the gene matches: 3. The CDR3 coding sequence is TGTGCCAGCAGCTGGGGGACAGGGAATAATTCACCCCTCCACTTT. This gives the protein CASSWGTGNNSPLHF. The full variable domain, completed using reference TRBV7-8 and TRBJ1-6, is GAGVSQSPRYKVAKRGQDVALRCDPISGHVSLFWYQQALGQGPEFLTYFQNEAQLDKSGLPSDRFFAERPEGSVSTLKIQRTQQEDSAVYLCASSWGTGNNSPLHFGNGTRLTVT.

The V gene is TRBV6-5, the J gene TRBJ1-1; 10 nucleotides align to TRBD1. The CDR3 totals 15 residues. Germline assignment: CDR1 MNHEY and CDR2 SVGAGI. The J segment lost 4 bases and the V segment lost 2 bases, leaving 4 bases of the junction unmatched. This CDR3 is CASSYRDRGVTEAFF. The CDR3 DNA sequence: TGTGCCAGCAGTTACCGGGACAGGGGCGTCACTGAAGCTTTCTTT.

V and J are TRBV3-1 (or the pseudogene TRBV3-2) and TRBJ1-2; D remains ambiguous. Trimming removed 2 bases from V and 2 bases from J, with 18 bases in between. Germline V gene data show CDR1 as LGHDT and CDR2 as YNNKEL (reference sequence). The CDR3 runs to 17 residues. CDR3 sequence (DNA): TGTGCCAGCAGCCAAAAGTTGATGAGCGTAGGCAACTATGGCTACACCTTC. Its protein is CASSQKLMSVGNYGYTF.

This sequence joins TRBV18 and TRBJ1-4; D not resolved. This CDR3 is built from 14 residues. Germline values: CDR1 KGHSH, CDR2 LQKENI. The V end lost 2 bases, the J end lost 7 bases, and 11 bases lay between the germline ends. The CDR3 loop reads CASSPGGIGEKLFF. The DNA of the CDR3 is TGTGCCAGCTCACCAGGAGGGATAGGTGAAAAACTGTTTTTT. The complete variable domain, with remaining parts taken from reference TRBV18 and TRBJ1-4, reads NAGVMQNPRHLVRRRGQEARLRCSPMKGHSHVYWYRQLPEEGLKFMVYLQKENIIDESGMPKERFSAEFPKEGPSILRIQQVVRGDSAAYFCASSPGGIGEKLFFGSGTQLSVL.

The rearrangement uses TRBV4-1 and TRBJ2-1; TRBD2 matches 7 bases. V was pared by 1 base and J by 8 bases, with 8 bases of the junction left unmatched. The CDR3 loop spans 15 amino acids. Germline V gene sequence: CDR1 MGHRA, CDR2 YSYEKL. The CDR3 is CASSQGWGGSDEQFF. The CDR3 DNA reads TGCGCCAGCAGCCAAGGTTGGGGCGGGAGCGATGAGCAGTTCTTC.

J is TRBJ2-7 and V is TRBV6-1; maybe TRBD2 (6 bases). This CDR3 comprises 15 residues. CDR1 is MNHNS, CDR2 SASEGT, per germline. With 1 base removed from V and 2 bases from J, the gap between germline ends came to 12 bases. CDR3: CASSEEGREAYEQYF. CDR3 DNA sequence: TGTGCCAGCAGTGAAGAAGGGCGGGAAGCCTACGAGCAGTACTTC.

This chain connects TRBV5-1 to TRBJ1-1; TRBD1 matches 7 bases. CDR1 is SGHRS, CDR2 YFSETQ, per germline. The V gene end was trimmed by 0 bases and the J gene end by 4 bases; junction bases not matched to a gene: 6. The CDR3 length is 15 residues. CDR3 protein: CASSLGDRVSTEAFF. The CDR3 DNA is TGCGCCAGCAGCTTGGGCGACAGGGTGAGCACTGAAGCTTTCTTT.

This chain uses TRBV27 with TRBJ1-6, with 12 bases fitting TRBD1. CDR1 MNHEY and CDR2 SMNVEV come from the germline V gene (reference sequence). CDR3 length equals 18 residues. With V trimmed by 6 bases and J by 5 bases, 11 bases remained unmatched. The CDR3: CASRTGTGGFPHNSPLHF. The CDR3 DNA is TGTGCCAGCAGGACCGGGACAGGGGGCTTCCCCCATAATTCACCCCTCCACTTT.

The J gene is TRBJ1-4, the V gene TRBV7-2; possible D gene TRBD1, 6 bases. This CDR3 is built from 15 residues. The V gene lost 0 bases and the J gene lost 4 bases, with 9 bases spanning the gap. CDR1 is SGHTA, CDR2 FQGNSA, per germline. This CDR3 reads CASSLATGLNEKLFF. CDR3 sequence (DNA): TGTGCCAGCAGCTTAGCGACAGGACTTAATGAAAAACTGTTTTTT. The variable domain in full, with the rest retrieved from reference TRBV7-2 and TRBJ1-4, is GAGVSQSPSNKVTEKGKDVELRCDPISGHTALYWYRQSLGQGLEFLIYFQGNSAPDKSGLPSDRFSAERTGGSVSTLTIQRTQQEDSAVYLCASSLATGLNEKLFFGSGTQLSVL.

This clone occurred once. This chain joins TRBV5-1 and TRBJ2-7; the match to TRBD2 covers 7 bases. Germline trimming cut 0 bases from V and 4 bases from J; bases unmatched to any gene: 10. The germline gives CDR1 SGHRS, CDR2 YFSETQ. The CDR3 loop spans 16 amino acids. The CDR3 loop is CASSLASGISLYEQYF. In DNA form, the CDR3 reads TGCGCCAGCAGCTTGGCCAGCGGGATATCTTTATACGAGCAGTACTTC.

Comment on this clone: Other nucleotide sequences in the sample specify the same CDR3. J is TRBJ2-7 and V is TRBV3-1 (or the pseudogene TRBV3-2), with 7 bases fitting TRBD1. The V gene's germline CDR1 is LGHDT and CDR2 YNNKEL (reference sequence). This CDR3 is built from 14 residues. V lost 1 base, J lost 3 bases, and 3 bases stayed unmatched. The CDR3 protein is CASSQGGQSYEQYF. CDR3 DNA sequence: TGTGCCAGCAGCCAAGGGGGACAGAGCTACGAGCAGTACTTC.

V is TRBV7-2 and J is TRBJ2-1; 8 nucleotides line up with TRBD2. J lost 5 bases, V lost 6 bases, and 9 bases had no gene match. The CDR3 is 15 amino acids. In germline, CDR1 is SGHTA, CDR2 FQGNSA. The CDR3 region is CASSSTGTRNNEQFF. The CDR3 nucleotides read TGTGCCAGCAGTTCGACCGGGACTAGGAACAATGAGCAGTTCTTC. The whole variable domain, remainder taken from reference TRBV7-2 and TRBJ2-1, is GAGVSQSPSNKVTEKGKDVELRCDPISGHTALYWYRQSLGQGLEFLIYFQGNSAPDKSGLPSDRFSAERTGGSVSTLTIQRTQQEDSAVYLCASSSTGTRNNEQFFGPGTRLTVL.

The rearrangement uses TRBV2 and TRBJ1-5; TRBD1 agrees at 7 bases. The CDR3 length is 14 residues. With 2 bases clipped from V and 6 bases from J, the junction kept 4 bases outside the gene matches. CDR1 SNHLY and CDR2 FYNNEI come from the germline V gene. Here the CDR3 reads CASSELRGRQPQHF. The CDR3 nucleotides are TGTGCCAGCAGTGAATTAAGGGGGCGTCAGCCCCAGCATTTT. Variable domain in full (rest from reference TRBV2 and TRBJ1-5): EPEVTQTPSHQVTQMGQEVILRCVPISNHLYFYWYRQILGQKVEFLVSFYNNEISEKSEIFDDQFSVERPDGSNFTLKIRSTKLEDSAMYFCASSELRGRQPQHFGDGTRLSIL.